This T cell receptor (beta chain) comes out of a study of identical twins (dated by TCRdb to between 2015 and 2016). In the study overall: The study deep-sequenced TCR alpha and beta repertoires from monozygotic twins, unrelated adults of various ages and cord blood to test whether fetal clonotypes persist. To rule out contamination, the twin experiments were replicated at different times with different library preparation protocols.

Libraries were constructed by 5' RACE. Reads for this sample came from an Illumina HiSeq 2000. A universal primer binding site was added through template switching, and the final cDNA carried a unique molecular identifier so that TCR cDNA molecules could be counted accurately. Specific primers in the conserved constant-segment region were used to synthesize first-strand cDNA for TCR alpha and beta chains. To control for contamination, every cDNA library was double barcoded, receiving both a SMART-Mk sample barcode and Illumina barcodes. TruSeq adapter sequences along with Illumina sample barcodes were introduced in two successive PCR steps. The Illumina HiSeq platform was used with custom primers to sequence TCR alpha and beta cDNA libraries. As for the authors' bioinformatics: Raw reads were processed with MiGEC to extract unique molecular identifiers, and MiXCR was used to determine CDR3 positions. Recombination models were inferred per individual with the repgenHMM and IGoR tools using an EM algorithm. Shared clonotype analysis was performed with the tcR package in R, normalizing sharing by the product of cloneset sizes. To study raw recombination free of thymic and clonal selection effects, out-of-frame nonproductive sequences were analyzed. Using fastp trimming at Q25 and MiXCR clonotype assembly, TCRdb reanalyzed the public sequencing data and kept in-frame beta chains. Under each unique CDR3 protein, matching rows form one entry showing the most common genes and DNA. These V and J calls originate from TCRdb's pipeline instead of the authors' own analysis. This sample holds about 500,000 distinct CDR3 sequences; 13% to 15% were observed only once. The ten most abundant clones make up about 0.94% of the sample.

The germline V gene gives CDR1 as SGHRS and CDR2 as YFSETQ. Compared with germline, V lacks 4 bases and J lacks 1 base; bases without a gene match: 10. Spanning cysteine to phenylalanine, the CDR3 consists of 16 amino acids. The kept DNA is CDR3 alone, 48 bases in frame from the first base. This clonotype was found a few times. There is no known antigen for this receptor. No base quality values were provided; no much bigger clone lies one nucleotide off. Study-wide findings and limitations: Because the same donors could not be followed over many years, the conclusions relied on cross-sectional statistical analysis. In monozygotic twins, out-of-frame TCR alpha sharing was systematically underestimated by recombination models, although the models agreed with sharing between unrelated individuals. Out-of-frame TCR alpha sequences shared between twins showed an excess of low generation-probability sequences compared with coincidental sharing between unrelated individuals. Abundant cord blood beta clonotypes had fewer insertions, young adult naive repertoires showed a similar but weaker trend, and memory repertoires showed no such trend. Zero-insertion analyses could be partly confounded by invariant T cells such as MAIT and iNKT, although diverse VJ usage argued against such confounding for most clonotypes. The excess sharing between twins in beta out-of-frame sequences was weaker because fewer shared sequences reduced the signal-to-noise ratio.

Every donor in the study was a healthy Caucasian. The twin cohort consisted of three pairs of female monozygotic twins, all aged roughly 18 to 30 years. CD4+ and CD8+ T cell populations were isolated with positive isolation kits from Invitrogen. This sample was also put to use in a study of yellow fever vaccine responses in identical twins. Per the second study: According to the authors, in identical twins the way T cells responded to vaccination appeared partly convergent and partly personalized. Focusing on identical twins, the study followed the T cell clones that responded to the vaccine, and did so with precision.

The sequence is built from TRBV5-1 and TRBJ1-1, and 7 junction bases match TRBD1. This TCR came from a woman aged 18-35 years in good health. The sample was CD4+ T cells sorted from blood. The DNA sequence is given as TGCGCCAGCAGCCGAACAGGGGCAGATGAGAACACTGAAGCTTTCTTT. This is translated as CASSRTGADENTEAFF.